The rows below give T cell receptor beta chains drawn from one sample of a study of blood T cell repertoires in COVID-19. Profiled with immunoSEQ multiplex PCR; TCRdb holds only in-frame clones, not every one. The sample lists over 150,000 clones, 85% to 90% occurring once. What was sequenced was peripheral blood. These receptors originate from a woman aged 80 or older with COVID-19, enrolled during active disease. The CDR3 runs from the conserved cysteine through the conserved F or W. Each record gives: V gene, clone size, D gene, J gene, CDR3 protein, CDR3 DNA. A D gene is named only where the DNA matches it firmly. Clone size, where shown, is once, few, many, or a class for clones that have expanded.

V gene: TRBV6-5
clone size: -
D gene: -
J gene: TRBJ2-3
CDR3 protein: CASSAGGGEDTQYF
CDR3 DNA: TGTGCCAGCAGCGCAGGAGGGGGGGAAGATACGCAGTATTTT

V gene: TRBV5-1
clone size: -
D gene: -
J gene: TRBJ1-2
CDR3 protein: CASSLDQYGYTF
CDR3 DNA: TGCGCCAGCAGCTTGGATCAGTATGGCTACACCTTC

V gene: TRBV6-5
clone size: -
D gene: TRBD2
J gene: TRBJ2-5
CDR3 protein: CASSWTSEETQYF
CDR3 DNA: TGTGCCAGCAGTTGGACTAGCGAGGAGACCCAGTACTTC

V gene: TRBV9
clone size: -
D gene: -
J gene: TRBJ2-7
CDR3 protein: CASSVFNNPNEQYF
CDR3 DNA: TGTGCCAGCAGCGTATTTAACAACCCCAACGAGCAGTACTTC

V gene: TRBV5-6
clone size: few
D gene: -
J gene: TRBJ2-7
CDR3 protein: CASSLLPGGYEQYF
CDR3 DNA: TGTGCCAGCAGCTTGCTTCCAGGGGGGTACGAGCAGTACTTC

V gene: TRBV28
clone size: few
D gene: TRBD1
J gene: TRBJ1-5
CDR3 protein: CASSLQGAWNQPQHF
CDR3 DNA: TGTGCCAGCAGTTTGCAGGGGGCTTGGAATCAGCCCCAGCATTTT

V gene: TRBV9
clone size: -
D gene: -
J gene: TRBJ1-4
CDR3 protein: CASRLNREKLFF
CDR3 DNA: TGTGCCAGCAGACTTAACAGAGAAAAACTGTTTTTT

V gene: TRBV28
clone size: -
D gene: TRBD1
J gene: TRBJ1-2
CDR3 protein: CASSRGQANYGYTF
CDR3 DNA: TGTGCCAGCAGCCGCGGACAGGCGAACTATGGCTACACCTTC

V gene: TRBV24-1
clone size: -
D gene: TRBD1
J gene: TRBJ2-1
CDR3 protein: CATSDRDSYNEQFF
CDR3 DNA: TGTGCCACCAGTGACCGGGACAGCTACAATGAGCAGTTCTTC

V gene: TRBV6-5
clone size: -
D gene: -
J gene: TRBJ2-1
CDR3 protein: CASSYGLYNEQFF
CDR3 DNA: TGTGCCAGCAGTTACGGGCTCTACAATGAGCAGTTCTTC

V gene: TRBV3-1/TRBV3-2
clone size: -
D gene: -
J gene: TRBJ2-7
CDR3 protein: CASSQLPTGHEQYF
CDR3 DNA: TGTGCCAGCAGCCAACTCCCCACAGGTCACGAGCAGTACTTC

V gene: TRBV6-1
clone size: once
D gene: -
J gene: TRBJ1-5
CDR3 protein: CASSGRGRGGDNQPQHF
CDR3 DNA: TGTGCCAGCAGTGGCCGGGGTCGAGGTGGGGACAATCAGCCCCAGCATTTT

V gene: TRBV10-3
clone size: -
D gene: -
J gene: TRBJ1-1
CDR3 protein: CAISKGDTEAFF
CDR3 DNA: TGTGCCATCAGTAAAGGGGACACTGAAGCTTTCTTT

V gene: TRBV18
clone size: -
D gene: -
J gene: TRBJ1-6
CDR3 protein: CASSTAYNSPLHF
CDR3 DNA: TGTGCCAGCTCGACAGCGTACAATTCACCCCTCCACTTT

V gene: TRBV5-8
clone size: -
D gene: -
J gene: TRBJ1-5
CDR3 protein: CASSFGAGGAPQPQHF
CDR3 DNA: TGTGCCAGCAGCTTTGGGGCGGGGGGGGCTCCTCAGCCCCAGCATTTT

V gene: TRBV10-3
clone size: -
D gene: -
J gene: TRBJ1-3
CDR3 protein: CAINPENSGNTIYF
CDR3 DNA: TGTGCCATCAACCCGGAGAACTCTGGAAACACCATATATTTT

V gene: TRBV11-2
clone size: -
D gene: -
J gene: TRBJ2-5
CDR3 protein: CASSLNLIQTQYF
CDR3 DNA: TGTGCCAGCAGCTTAAATCTAATCCAGACCCAGTACTTC

V gene: TRBV6-2/TRBV6-3
clone size: -
D gene: TRBD2
J gene: TRBJ2-5
CDR3 protein: CASSQREHETQYF
CDR3 DNA: TGTGCCAGCAGCCAGCGGGAGCATGAGACCCAGTACTTC

V gene: TRBV6-5
clone size: -
D gene: -
J gene: TRBJ1-6
CDR3 protein: CASRQEYNSPLHF
CDR3 DNA: TGTGCCAGCAGACAGGAGTATAATTCACCCCTCCACTTT

V gene: TRBV5-4
clone size: -
D gene: -
J gene: TRBJ2-2
CDR3 protein: CASSFPGVDTGELFF
CDR3 DNA: TGTGCCAGCAGCTTTCCAGGGGTGGACACCGGGGAGCTGTTTTTT

V gene: TRBV5-1
clone size: -
D gene: TRBD2
J gene: TRBJ2-1
CDR3 protein: CASSPGALAGHNEQFF
CDR3 DNA: TGCGCCAGCAGCCCCGGAGCCCTAGCGGGCCACAATGAGCAGTTCTTC

V gene: TRBV7-8
clone size: -
D gene: -
J gene: TRBJ2-5
CDR3 protein: CASSRGLQETQYF
CDR3 DNA: TGTGCCAGCAGCCGGGGACTTCAAGAGACCCAGTACTTC

V gene: TRBV14
clone size: few
D gene: -
J gene: TRBJ2-2
CDR3 protein: CASSYLRFQGAGELFF
CDR3 DNA: TGTGCCAGCAGCTACCTAAGGTTCCAGGGTGCCGGGGAGCTGTTTTTT

V gene: TRBV5-4
clone size: once
D gene: TRBD2
J gene: TRBJ2-7
CDR3 protein: CASSLDGTTLLYEQYF
CDR3 DNA: TGTGCCAGCAGCTTAGATGGGACTACCCTTCTGTACGAGCAGTACTTC

V gene: TRBV27
clone size: -
D gene: -
J gene: TRBJ2-4
CDR3 protein: CASSFRRGSAKNIQYF
CDR3 DNA: TGTGCCAGCAGTTTCAGGCGTGGATCGGCCAAAAACATTCAGTACTTC

V gene: TRBV7-2
clone size: -
D gene: -
J gene: TRBJ2-1
CDR3 protein: CASSLAGRTEQFF
CDR3 DNA: TGTGCCAGCAGCTTAGCTGGCCGCACAGAGCAGTTCTTC

V gene: TRBV2
clone size: -
D gene: -
J gene: TRBJ2-2
CDR3 protein: CASSEAGQGGTGELFF
CDR3 DNA: TGTGCCAGCAGTGAAGCGGGGCAGGGGGGCACCGGGGAGCTGTTTTTT

V gene: TRBV3-1/TRBV3-2
clone size: -
D gene: -
J gene: TRBJ1-1
CDR3 protein: CASSPRGGGTEAFF
CDR3 DNA: TGTGCCAGCAGCCCACGGGGGGGTGGCACTGAAGCTTTCTTT